This T cell receptor (beta chain) was captured in a study of OX40 agonist ivuxolimab in advanced cancers. Study summary: In three patients, partial responses were observed, one with hepatocellular carcinoma and two with cutaneous melanoma. Study findings and constraints: Specificity for antigen went undetermined in the expanded peripheral T cells. CD8+ T cells (on average) carried more expanded clones than CD4+ T cells.

To note about this clone: Its antigen is not identified.

Autoimmune disease history or systemic immunosuppression meant exclusion. Assay used: immunoSEQ multiplex PCR; TCRdb lists only in-frame clones, some missing. Seen here are approximately 35,000 clones, roughly 87% observed once, and the top ten hold under 45%. Between the trimmed V and J ends, which lost 6 bases and 5 bases, there was a span of 13 bases. CDR3 length: 13 residues. The germline V gene encodes CDR1 SGHAT and CDR2 FQNNGV. Sequenced here: CD4+ or CD8+ T cells sorted from blood, sampled in a trial of the OX40 agonist ivuxolimab. The chain is built from TRBV11-2 and TRBJ2-5, with D perhaps TRBD1 (6 bases). The source of this sequence is an adult with an advanced solid tumor such as melanoma, head and neck, liver or kidney cancer. CDR3 DNA: TGTGCCAGCAGGGGGGCCCGCGGGGAGACCCAGTACTTC. Residues: CASRGARGETQYF.